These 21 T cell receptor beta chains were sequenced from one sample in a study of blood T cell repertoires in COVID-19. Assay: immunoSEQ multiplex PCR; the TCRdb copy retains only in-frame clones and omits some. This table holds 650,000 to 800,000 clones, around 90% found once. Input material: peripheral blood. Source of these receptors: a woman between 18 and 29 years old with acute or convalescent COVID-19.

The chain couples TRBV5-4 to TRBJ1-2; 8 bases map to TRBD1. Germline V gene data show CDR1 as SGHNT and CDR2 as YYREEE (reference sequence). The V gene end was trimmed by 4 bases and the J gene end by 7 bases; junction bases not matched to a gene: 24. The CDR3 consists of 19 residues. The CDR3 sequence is CASSPGFPLGQDQSGGYTF. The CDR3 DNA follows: TGTGCCAGCAGCCCGGGGTTTCCTCTGGGACAGGATCAATCGGGTGGCTACACCTTC.

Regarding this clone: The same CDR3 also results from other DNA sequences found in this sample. Here the CDR3 reads CASSYGNYGYTF. For the CDR3, the DNA is TGTGCCAGCAGTTACGGCAACTATGGCTACACCTTC. The rearrangement joins TRBV6-5 to TRBJ1-2; D not certain. V was trimmed by 2 bases and J by 2 bases, leaving 3 bases between them. The germline V gene encodes CDR1 MNHEY and CDR2 SVGAGI. This CDR3 has 12 residues.

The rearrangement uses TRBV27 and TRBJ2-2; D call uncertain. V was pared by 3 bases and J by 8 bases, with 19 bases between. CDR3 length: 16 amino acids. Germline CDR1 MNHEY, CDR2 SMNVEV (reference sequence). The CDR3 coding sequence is TGTGCCAGCAGTTTTCGTGCATTCCCGGAGATGGGGGAGCTGTTTTTT. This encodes CASSFRAFPEMGELFF.

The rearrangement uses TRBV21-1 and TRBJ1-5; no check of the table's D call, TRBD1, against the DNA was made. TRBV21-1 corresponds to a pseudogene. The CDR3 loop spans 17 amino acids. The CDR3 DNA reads TGTGCCAGCCCAAACTGGCAGGGTCGTTGTAGCAATCAGCCCCAGCATTTT. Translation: CASPNWQGRCSNQPQHF.

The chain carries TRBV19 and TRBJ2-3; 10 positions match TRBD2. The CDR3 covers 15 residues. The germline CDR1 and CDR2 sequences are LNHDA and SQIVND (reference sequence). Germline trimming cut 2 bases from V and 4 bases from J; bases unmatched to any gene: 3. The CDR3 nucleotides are TGTGCCAGTAGTATAAGAGGACTAGCGGCAGATACGCAGTATTTT. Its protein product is CASSIRGLAADTQYF. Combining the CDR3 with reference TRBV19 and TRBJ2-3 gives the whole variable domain DGGITQSPKYLFRKEGQNVTLSCEQNLNHDAMYWYRQDPGQGLRLIYYSQIVNDFQKGDIAEGYSVSREKKESFPLTVTSAQKNPTAFYLCASSIRGLAADTQYFGPGTRLTVL.

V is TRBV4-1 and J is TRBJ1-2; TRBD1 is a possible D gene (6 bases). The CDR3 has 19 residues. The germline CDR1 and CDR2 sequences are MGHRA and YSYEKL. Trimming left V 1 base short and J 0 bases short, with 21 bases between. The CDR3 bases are TGCGCCAGCAGCCAAGCCTCTCGGGCAGGGGCGAAAACTAACTATGGCTACACCTTC. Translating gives CASSQASRAGAKTNYGYTF.

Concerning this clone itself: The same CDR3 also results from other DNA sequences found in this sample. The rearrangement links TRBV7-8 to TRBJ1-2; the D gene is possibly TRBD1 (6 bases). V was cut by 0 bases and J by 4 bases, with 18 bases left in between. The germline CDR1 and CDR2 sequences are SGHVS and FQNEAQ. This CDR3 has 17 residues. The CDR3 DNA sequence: TGTGCCAGCAGCTTAGCGGGCAGGGGCACCAATACCTATGGCTACACCTTC. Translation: CASSLAGRGTNTYGYTF.

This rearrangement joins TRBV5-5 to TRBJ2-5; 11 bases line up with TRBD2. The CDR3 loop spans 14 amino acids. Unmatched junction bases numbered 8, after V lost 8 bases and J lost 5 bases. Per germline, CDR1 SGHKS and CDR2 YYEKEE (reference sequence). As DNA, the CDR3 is TGTGCCAGTCGGTTGACTAGCGGGGTTGAGACCCAGTACTTC. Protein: CASRLTSGVETQYF.

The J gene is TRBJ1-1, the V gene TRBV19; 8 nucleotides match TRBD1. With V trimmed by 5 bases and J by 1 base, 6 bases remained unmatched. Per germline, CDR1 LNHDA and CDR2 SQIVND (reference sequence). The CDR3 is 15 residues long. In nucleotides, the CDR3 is TGTGCCAGTAGTTCTAGGACAGGGTCGAACACTGAAGCTTTCTTT. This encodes CASSSRTGSNTEAFF.

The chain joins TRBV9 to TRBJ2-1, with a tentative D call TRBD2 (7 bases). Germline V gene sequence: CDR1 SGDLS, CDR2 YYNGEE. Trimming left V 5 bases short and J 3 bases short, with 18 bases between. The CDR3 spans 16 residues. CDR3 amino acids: CASRKGGASSYNEQFF. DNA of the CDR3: TGTGCCAGCAGAAAAGGGGGGGCTTCTAGCTACAATGAGCAGTTCTTC.

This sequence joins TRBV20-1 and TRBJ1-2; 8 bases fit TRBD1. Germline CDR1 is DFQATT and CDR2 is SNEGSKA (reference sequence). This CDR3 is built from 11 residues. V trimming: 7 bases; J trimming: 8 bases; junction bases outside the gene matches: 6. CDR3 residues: CSGTGGRGYTF. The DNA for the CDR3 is TGCAGTGGCACAGGGGGTAGAGGCTACACCTTC.

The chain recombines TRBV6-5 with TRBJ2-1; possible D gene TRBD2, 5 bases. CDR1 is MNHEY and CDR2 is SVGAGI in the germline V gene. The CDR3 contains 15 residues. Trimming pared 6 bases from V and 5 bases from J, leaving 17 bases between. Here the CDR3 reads CASSPGPGADNEQFF. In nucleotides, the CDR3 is TGTGCCAGCAGCCCCGGCCCCGGAGCGGACAATGAGCAGTTCTTC.

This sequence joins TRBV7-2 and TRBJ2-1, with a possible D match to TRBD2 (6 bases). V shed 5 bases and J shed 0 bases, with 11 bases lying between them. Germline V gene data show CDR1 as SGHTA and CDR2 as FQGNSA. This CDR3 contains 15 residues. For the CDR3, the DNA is TGTGCCAGCAGCGCGGACTACTCCTCCTACAATGAGCAGTTCTTC. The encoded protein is CASSADYSSYNEQFF. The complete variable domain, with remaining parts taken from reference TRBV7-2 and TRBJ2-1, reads GAGVSQSPSNKVTEKGKDVELRCDPISGHTALYWYRQSLGQGLEFLIYFQGNSAPDKSGLPSDRFSAERTGGSVSTLTIQRTQQEDSAVYLCASSADYSSYNEQFFGPGTRLTVL.

As DNA, the CDR3 is TGTGCCAGCAGCCCCCCTGGGCGGGGCACAGATACGCAGTATTTT. Translating it yields CASSPPGRGTDTQYF. The J gene is TRBJ2-3, the V gene TRBV9; maybe TRBD2 (5 bases). The CDR3 has 15 amino acids. Germline lookup yields CDR1 SGDLS and CDR2 YYNGEE. V was cut by 4 bases and J by 1 base, with 13 bases left in between.

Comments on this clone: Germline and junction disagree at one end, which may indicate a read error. The chain's CDR3 is CSAKQASF. The CDR3 bases are TGCAGTGCAAAACAGGCTTCCTTT. The chain carries TRBV20-1 and TRBJ1-1, with a possible D match to TRBD1 (5 bases). Germline CDR1 DFQATT, CDR2 SNEGSKA (reference sequence). The CDR3 has 8 amino acids.

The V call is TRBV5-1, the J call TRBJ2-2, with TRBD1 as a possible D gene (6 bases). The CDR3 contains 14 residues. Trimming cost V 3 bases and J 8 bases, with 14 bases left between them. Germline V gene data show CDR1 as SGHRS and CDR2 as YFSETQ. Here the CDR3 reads CASSSNRVGGELFF. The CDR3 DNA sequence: TGCGCCAGCAGCTCAAACAGGGTAGGAGGGGAGCTGTTTTTT.

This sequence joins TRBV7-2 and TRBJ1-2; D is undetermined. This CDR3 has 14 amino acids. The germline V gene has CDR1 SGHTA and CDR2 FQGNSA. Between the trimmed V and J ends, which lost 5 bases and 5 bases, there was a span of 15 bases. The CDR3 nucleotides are TGTGCCAGCAGCCTGAGGACCGAGCGGTATGGCTACACCTTC. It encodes CASSLRTERYGYTF.

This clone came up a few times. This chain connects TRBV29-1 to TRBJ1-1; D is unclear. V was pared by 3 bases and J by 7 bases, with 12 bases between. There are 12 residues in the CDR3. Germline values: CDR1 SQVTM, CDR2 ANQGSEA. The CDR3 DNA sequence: TGCAGCGTTGAGGCGGGAGACCTTGAAGCTTTCTTT. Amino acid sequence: CSVEAGDLEAFF.

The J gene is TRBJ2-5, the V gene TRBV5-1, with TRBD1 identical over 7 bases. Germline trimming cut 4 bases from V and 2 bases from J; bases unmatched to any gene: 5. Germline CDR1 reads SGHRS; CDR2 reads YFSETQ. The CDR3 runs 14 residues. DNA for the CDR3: TGCGCCAGCAGCATACAGGGGTTTCAAGAGACCCAGTACTTC. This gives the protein CASSIQGFQETQYF.

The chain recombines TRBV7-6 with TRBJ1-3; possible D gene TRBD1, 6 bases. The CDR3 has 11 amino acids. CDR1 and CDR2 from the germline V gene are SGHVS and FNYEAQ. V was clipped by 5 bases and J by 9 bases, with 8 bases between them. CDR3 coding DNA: TGTGCCAGCAGCCCAGGGGCCACCATATATTTT. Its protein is CASSPGATIYF.

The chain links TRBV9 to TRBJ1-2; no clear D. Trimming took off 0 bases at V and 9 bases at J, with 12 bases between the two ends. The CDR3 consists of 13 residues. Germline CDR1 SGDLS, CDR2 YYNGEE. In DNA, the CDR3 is TGTGCCAGCAGCGTAGGCTCGGGTTATCGCTACACCTTC. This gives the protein CASSVGSGYRYTF.